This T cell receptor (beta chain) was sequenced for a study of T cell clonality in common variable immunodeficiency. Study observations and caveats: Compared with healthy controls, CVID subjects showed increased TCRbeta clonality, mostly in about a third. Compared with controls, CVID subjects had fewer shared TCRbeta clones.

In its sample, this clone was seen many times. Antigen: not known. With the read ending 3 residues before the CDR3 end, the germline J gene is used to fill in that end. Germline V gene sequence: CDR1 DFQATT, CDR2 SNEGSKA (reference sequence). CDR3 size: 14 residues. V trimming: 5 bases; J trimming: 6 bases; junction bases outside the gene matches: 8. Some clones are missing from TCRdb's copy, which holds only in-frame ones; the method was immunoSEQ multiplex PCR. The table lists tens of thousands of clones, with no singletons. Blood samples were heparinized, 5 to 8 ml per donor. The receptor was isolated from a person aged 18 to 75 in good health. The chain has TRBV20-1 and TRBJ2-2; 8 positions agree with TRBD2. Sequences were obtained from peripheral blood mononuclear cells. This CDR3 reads CSAPFGRGAGELFF. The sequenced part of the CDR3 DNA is TGCAGTGCTCCCTTCGGGCGGGGGGCCGGGGAG.